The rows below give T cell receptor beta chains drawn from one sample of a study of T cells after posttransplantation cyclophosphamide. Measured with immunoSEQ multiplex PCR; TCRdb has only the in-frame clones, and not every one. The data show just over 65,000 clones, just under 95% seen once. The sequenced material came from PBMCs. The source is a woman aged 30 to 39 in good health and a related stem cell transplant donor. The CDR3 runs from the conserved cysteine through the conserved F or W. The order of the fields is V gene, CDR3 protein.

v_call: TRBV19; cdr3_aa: CASSTPYAISSGANVLTF
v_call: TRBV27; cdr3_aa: CASSFSGQYYEQYF
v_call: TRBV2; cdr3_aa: CASSEALFGGYEQYF
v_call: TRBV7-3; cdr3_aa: CASSPAGGPYNEQFF
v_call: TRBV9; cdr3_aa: CASSVGSGSGSPLHF
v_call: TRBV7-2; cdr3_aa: CASSGLFAEAFF
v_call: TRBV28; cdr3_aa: CASSPGNVRYGYTF
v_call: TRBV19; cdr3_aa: CASIVGAVGTEAFF
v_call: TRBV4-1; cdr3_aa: CASSWDRGSNQPQHF
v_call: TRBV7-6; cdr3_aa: CASSFRRRGSSGANVLTF
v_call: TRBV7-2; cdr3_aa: CASSRSGAGTDTQYF
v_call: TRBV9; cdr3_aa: CASSAKLAGRTDTQYF
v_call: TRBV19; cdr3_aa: CASSRPIRDTEAFF
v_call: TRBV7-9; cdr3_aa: CASSPGGAWETQYF
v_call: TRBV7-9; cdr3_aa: CASSLGSTGELFF
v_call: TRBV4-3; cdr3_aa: CASSQEWAGGYNSPLHF
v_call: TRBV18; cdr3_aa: CASSPPVNTEAFF
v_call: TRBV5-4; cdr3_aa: CASSLGADTDTQYF
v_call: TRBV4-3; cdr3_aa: CASSQEGGLGNEQFF
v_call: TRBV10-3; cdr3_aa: CAISEAQGAPGNTIYF
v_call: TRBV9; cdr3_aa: CASSAQATNEKLFF
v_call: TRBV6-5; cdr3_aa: CASSTTDEKLFF
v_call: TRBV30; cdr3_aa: CAWSTKGLASTDTQYF
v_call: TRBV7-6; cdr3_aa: CASSLVTGGAGTEAFF
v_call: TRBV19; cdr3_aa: CASTLDRTGNTIYF
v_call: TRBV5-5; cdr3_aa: CASTLDSGGYYEQYF
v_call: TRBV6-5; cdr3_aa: CASRKQGTSGNTIYF
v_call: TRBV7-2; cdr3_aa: CASSLAWTGAYEQYF
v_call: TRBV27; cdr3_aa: CASSFSGGDEQFF
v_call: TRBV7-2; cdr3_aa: CASNDAVSYNSPLHF
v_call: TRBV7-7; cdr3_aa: CASSLTSGAVNTGELFF
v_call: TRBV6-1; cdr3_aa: CASSGHGPRNTEAFF
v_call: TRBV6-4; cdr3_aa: CASSRTVMGPLHF
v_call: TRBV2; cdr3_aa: CASSVGSGKETQYF
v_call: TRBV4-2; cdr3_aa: CASSQVVRTSAINEQFF
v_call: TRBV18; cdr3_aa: CASSPDRGNTIYF
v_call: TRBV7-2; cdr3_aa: CASSRQDRGPYEQYF
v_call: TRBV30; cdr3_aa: CAWRGGTGGNQPQHF
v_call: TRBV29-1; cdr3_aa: CSVGTSGGFAGELFF
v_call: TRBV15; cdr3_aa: CATMSEGKASGNTIYF
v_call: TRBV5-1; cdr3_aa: CASSLDRSSTDTQYF
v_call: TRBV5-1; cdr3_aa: CASSSGGPYNEQFF
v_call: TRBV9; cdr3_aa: CASSALLPGRTDTQYF
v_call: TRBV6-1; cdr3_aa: CASSEGRMDTEAFF
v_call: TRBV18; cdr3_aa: CASSPSGDHGGYTF
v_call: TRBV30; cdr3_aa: CAWDRDRTDTQYF
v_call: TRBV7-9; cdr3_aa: CASSKNSGPYYEQYF
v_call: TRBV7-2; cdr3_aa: CASSLVAGGPDTQYF
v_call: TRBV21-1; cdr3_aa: CASSNPGDTEAFF
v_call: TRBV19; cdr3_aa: CASSSEASTEAFF
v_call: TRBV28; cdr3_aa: CASSPTVRNTIYF
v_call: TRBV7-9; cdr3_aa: CASSFIKQLGTGELFF
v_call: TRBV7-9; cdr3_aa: CASSLQYGRSPYGYTF
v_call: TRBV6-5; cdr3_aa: CASSYVGDGYTF
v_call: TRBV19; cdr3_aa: CASSQALRRYGYTF
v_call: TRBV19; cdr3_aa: CASTDISTDTQYF
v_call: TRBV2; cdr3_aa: CASSVPTTYEQYF
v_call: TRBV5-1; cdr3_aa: CASKAQGSSYEQYF
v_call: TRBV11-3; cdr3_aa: CASSLGPLRSGDHQPQHF
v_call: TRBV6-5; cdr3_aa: CASISLDTQYF